This T cell receptor (beta chain) stems from a study of T cells in Graves' hyperthyroidism and ophthalmopathy. Study overall: Once the initial diagnosis was made, peripheral blood was obtained before any treatment. Points from the study as a whole: Most expanded thyroid clonotypes above 0.001 recurred in blood.

Germline V gene sequence: CDR1 KGHDR, CDR2 SFDVKD. This CDR3 spans 14 amino acids. V lost 5 bases to trimming and J lost 0 bases, with 8 bases between them. With regard to this clonotype: The antigen is unknown.

Uncontrolled infection, other autoimmune disease, pregnancy or lactation led to exclusion. It was RNA transcripts that yielded the amplified TCR beta CDR3 regions. The TCR CDR3 was amplified in a first-round RT-PCR using the HTBI primer set. Each CDR3 protein is one row after TCRdb ran MiXCR on the multiplex PCR reads. The sample carries about 640,000 distinct CDR3 sequences, less than 25% recorded once. This sequence joins TRBV24-1 and TRBJ2-3; no firm D call. Sequencing was carried out using blood. The clonotype comes from a man between 25 and 39 years old with Graves' ophthalmopathy. The CDR3 spells CATSVGGSTDTQYF. In DNA form, the CDR3 reads TGTGCCACCAGTGTCGGCGGTAGCACAGATACGCAGTATTTT.